The present entry profiles one T cell receptor (beta chain) with its context. Its specificity is not known. TCRdb's table, derived via immunoSEQ multiplex PCR, lists solely in-frame clones and lacks some. The sample consists of 100,000 or so clones, around nine tenths of them appearing once. This sample is drawn from a study of OX40 agonist ivuxolimab in advanced cancers. Notes on the study in general: Near-lowest levels of clonal expansion characterized partial responders at 0.1-3.0 mg/kg.

This CDR3 spans 16 amino acids. Germline assignment: CDR1 MDHEN and CDR2 SYDVKM. V gave up 8 bases and J gave up 2 bases, with 20 bases separating them. The TCR was taken from an adult with an advanced solid tumor such as melanoma, head and neck, liver or kidney cancer. The sample was CD4+ or CD8+ T cells sorted from blood, taken in a trial of the OX40 agonist ivuxolimab. The chain combines TRBV28 with TRBJ2-3, with D unresolved. As DNA, the CDR3 is TGTGCCAGCGATCCCAGTGGACCGCGGCTCACAGATACGCAGTATTTT. Translating it yields CASDPSGPRLTDTQYF.